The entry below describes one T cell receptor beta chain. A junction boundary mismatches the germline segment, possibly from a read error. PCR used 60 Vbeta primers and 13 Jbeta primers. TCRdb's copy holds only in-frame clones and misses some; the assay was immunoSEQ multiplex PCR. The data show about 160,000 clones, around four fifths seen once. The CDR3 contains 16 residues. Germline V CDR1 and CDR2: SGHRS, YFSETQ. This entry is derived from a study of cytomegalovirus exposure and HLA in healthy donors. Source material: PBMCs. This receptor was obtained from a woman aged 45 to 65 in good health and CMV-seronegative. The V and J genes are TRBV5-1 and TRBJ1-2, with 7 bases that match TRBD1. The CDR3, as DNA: TGCGCCAGCAGGTTGGGCGAGGACAGGCGAAACTATGGCTACACCTTC. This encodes CASRLGEDRRNYGYTF.